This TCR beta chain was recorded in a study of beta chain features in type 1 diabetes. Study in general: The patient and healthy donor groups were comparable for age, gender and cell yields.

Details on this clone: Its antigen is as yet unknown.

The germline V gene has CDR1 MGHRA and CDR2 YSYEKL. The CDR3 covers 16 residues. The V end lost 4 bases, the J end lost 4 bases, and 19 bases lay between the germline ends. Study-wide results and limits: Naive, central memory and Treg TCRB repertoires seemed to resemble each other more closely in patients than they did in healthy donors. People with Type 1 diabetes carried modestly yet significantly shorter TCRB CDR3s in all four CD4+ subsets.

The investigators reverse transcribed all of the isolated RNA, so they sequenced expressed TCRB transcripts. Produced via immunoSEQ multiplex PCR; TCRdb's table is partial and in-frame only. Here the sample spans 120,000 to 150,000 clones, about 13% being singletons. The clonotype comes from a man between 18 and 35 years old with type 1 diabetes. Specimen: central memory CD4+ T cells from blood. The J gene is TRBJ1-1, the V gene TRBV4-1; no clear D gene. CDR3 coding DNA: TGCGCCAGCAGCCCCGTCGTAAGTGAGGTCAGCACTGAAGCTTTCTTT. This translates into CASSPVVSEVSTEAFF.